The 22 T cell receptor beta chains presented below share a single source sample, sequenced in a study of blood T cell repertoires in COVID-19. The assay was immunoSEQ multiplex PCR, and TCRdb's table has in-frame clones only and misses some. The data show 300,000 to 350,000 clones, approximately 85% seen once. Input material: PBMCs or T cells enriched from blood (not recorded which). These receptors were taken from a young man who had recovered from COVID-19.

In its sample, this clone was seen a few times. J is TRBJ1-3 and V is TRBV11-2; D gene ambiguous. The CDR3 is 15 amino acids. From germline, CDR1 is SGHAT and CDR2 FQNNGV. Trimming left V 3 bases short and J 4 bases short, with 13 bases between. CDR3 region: CASSFGGLVGNTIYF. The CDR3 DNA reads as TGTGCCAGCAGCTTTGGAGGGTTGGTCGGAAACACCATATATTTT.

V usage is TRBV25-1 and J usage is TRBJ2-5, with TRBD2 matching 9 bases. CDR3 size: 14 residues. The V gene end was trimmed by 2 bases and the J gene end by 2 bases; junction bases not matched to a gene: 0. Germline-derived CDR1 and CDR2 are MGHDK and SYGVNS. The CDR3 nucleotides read TGTGCCAGCAGTGAAGCGGGGGGGCAAGAGACCCAGTACTTC. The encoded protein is CASSEAGGQETQYF.

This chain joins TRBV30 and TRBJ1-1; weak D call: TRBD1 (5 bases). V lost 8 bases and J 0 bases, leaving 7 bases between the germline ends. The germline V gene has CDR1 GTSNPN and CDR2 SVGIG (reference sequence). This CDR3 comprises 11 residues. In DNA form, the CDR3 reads TGTGCCGGCAGGGTGAACACTGAAGCTTTCTTT. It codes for CAGRVNTEAFF. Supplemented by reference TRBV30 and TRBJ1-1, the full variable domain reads SQTIHQWPATLVQPVGSPLSLECTVEGTSNPNLYWYRQAAGRGLQLLFYSVGIGQISSEVPQNLSASRPQDRQFILSSKKLLLSDSGFYLCAGRVNTEAFFGQGTRLTVV.

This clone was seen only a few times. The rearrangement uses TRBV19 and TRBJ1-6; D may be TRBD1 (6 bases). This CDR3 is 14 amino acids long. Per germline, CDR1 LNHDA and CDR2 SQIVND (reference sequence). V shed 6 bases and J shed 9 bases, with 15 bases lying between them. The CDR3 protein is CASRDRLGGSPLHF. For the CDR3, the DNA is TGTGCCAGTAGGGATCGGTTAGGGGGTTCACCCCTCCACTTT. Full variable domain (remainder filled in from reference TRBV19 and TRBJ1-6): DGGITQSPKYLFRKEGQNVTLSCEQNLNHDAMYWYRQDPGQGLRLIYYSQIVNDFQKGDIAEGYSVSREKKESFPLTVTSAQKNPTAFYLCASRDRLGGSPLHFGNGTRLTVT.

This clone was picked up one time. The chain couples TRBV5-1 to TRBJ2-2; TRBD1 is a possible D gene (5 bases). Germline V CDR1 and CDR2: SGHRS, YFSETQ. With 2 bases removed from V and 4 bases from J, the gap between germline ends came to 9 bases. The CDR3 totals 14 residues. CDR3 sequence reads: CASSLGHSTGELFF. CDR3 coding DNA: TGCGCCAGCAGCTTAGGACACAGCACCGGGGAGCTGTTTTTT. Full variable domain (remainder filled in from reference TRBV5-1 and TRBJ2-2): KAGVTQTPRYLIKTRGQQVTLSCSPISGHRSVSWYQQTPGQGLQFLFEYFSETQRNKGNFPGRFSGRQFSNSRSEMNVSTLELGDSALYLCASSLGHSTGELFFGEGSRLTVL.

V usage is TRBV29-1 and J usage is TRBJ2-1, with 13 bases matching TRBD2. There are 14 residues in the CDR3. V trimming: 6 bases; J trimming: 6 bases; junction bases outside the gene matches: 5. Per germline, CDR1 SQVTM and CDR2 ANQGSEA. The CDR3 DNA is TGCAGCGTGGATGGACTAGCGGGGGTCAATGAGCAGTTCTTC. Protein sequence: CSVDGLAGVNEQFF.

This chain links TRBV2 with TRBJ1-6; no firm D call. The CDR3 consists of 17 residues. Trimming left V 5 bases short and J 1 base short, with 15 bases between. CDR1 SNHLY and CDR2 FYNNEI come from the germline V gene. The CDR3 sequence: CASSMVGAGSYNSPLHF. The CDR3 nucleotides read TGTGCCAGCAGTATGGTGGGAGCCGGGTCCTATAATTCACCCCTCCACTTT.

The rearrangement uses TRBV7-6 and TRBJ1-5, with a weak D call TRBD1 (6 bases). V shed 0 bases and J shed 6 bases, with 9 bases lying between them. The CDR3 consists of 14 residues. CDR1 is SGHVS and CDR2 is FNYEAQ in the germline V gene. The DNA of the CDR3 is TGTGCCAGCAGCTTAGCGGGAGGGGGTCAGCCCCAGCATTTT. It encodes CASSLAGGGQPQHF.

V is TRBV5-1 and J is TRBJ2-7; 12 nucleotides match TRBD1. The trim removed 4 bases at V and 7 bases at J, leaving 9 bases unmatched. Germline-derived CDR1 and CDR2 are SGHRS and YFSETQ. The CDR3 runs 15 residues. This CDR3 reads CASSRGTGGFSEQYF. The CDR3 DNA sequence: TGCGCCAGCAGCAGAGGGACAGGGGGCTTCTCGGAGCAGTACTTC.

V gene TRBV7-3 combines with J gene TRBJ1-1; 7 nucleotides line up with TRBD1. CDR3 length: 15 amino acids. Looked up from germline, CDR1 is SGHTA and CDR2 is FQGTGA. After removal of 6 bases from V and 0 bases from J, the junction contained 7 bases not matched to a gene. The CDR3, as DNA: TGTGCCAGCAGTTTGGGACAGCCCATGAACACTGAAGCTTTCTTT. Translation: CASSLGQPMNTEAFF.

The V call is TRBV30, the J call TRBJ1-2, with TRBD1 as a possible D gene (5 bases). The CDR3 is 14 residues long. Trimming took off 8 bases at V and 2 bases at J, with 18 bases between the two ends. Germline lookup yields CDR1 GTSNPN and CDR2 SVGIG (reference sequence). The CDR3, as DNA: TGTGCCGCCTACGGGGGTCTCGAGAACTATGGCTACACCTTC. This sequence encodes CAAYGGLENYGYTF.

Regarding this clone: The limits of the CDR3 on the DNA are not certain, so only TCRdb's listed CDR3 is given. The chain's CDR3 is CASSPVGVGIRFF. The rearrangement uses TRBV5-1 and TRBJ2-1; no check of the table's D call, TRBD2, against the DNA was made. Germline values: CDR1 SGHRS, CDR2 YFSETQ. The length of the CDR3 is 13 amino acids, counting both ends.

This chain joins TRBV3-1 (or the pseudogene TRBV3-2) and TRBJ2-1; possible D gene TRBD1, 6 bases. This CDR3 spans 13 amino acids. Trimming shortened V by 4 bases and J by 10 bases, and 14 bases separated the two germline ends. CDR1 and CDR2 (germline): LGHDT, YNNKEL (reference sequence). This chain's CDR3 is CASSRDRPVEQFF. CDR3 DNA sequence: TGTGCCAGCAGCCGTGACAGGCCCGTGGAGCAGTTCTTC.

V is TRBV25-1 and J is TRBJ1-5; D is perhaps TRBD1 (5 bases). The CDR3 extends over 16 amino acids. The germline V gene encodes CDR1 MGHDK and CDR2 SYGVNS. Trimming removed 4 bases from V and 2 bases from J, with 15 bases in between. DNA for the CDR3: TGTGCCAGCAGTGGACATGGGGGGTTGGGCAATCAGCCCCAGCATTTT. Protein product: CASSGHGGLGNQPQHF.

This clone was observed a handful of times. CDR3 amino acids: CASSDLSWGGYGYTF. For the CDR3, the DNA is TGTGCCAGCAGCGATCTGTCTTGGGGGGGCTATGGCTACACCTTC. The chain employs TRBV27 and TRBJ1-2, with D maybe TRBD1 (5 bases). V was shortened by 6 bases and J by 4 bases, with 18 bases between the two germline ends. Germline CDR1 is MNHEY and CDR2 is SMNVEV (reference sequence). The length of the CDR3 is 15 residues.

CDR3 bases: TGCGCCAGCACCCCATTGACAGGGACAATGAACACTGAAGCTTTCTTT. It codes for CASTPLTGTMNTEAFF. The rearrangement joins TRBV5-1 to TRBJ1-1, with 7 positions matching TRBD1. This CDR3 contains 16 residues. The germline V gene has CDR1 SGHRS and CDR2 YFSETQ. J gave up 0 bases and V 6 bases, and 11 bases lay outside the gene matches.

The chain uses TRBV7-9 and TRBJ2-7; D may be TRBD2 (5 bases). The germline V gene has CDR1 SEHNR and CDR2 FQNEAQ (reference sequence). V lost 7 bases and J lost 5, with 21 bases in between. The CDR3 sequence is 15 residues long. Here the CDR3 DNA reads TGTGCCAGCACCTCCCCGGGGTCAAGCCTAGACGAGCAGTACTTC. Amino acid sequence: CASTSPGSSLDEQYF.

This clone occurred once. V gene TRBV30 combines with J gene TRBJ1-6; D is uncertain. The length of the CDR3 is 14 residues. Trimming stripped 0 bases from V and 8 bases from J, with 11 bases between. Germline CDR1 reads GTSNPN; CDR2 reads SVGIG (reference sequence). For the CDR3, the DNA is TGTGCCTGGAGTGTCGTGGTCGGAGATTCACCCCTCCACTTT. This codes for CAWSVVVGDSPLHF.

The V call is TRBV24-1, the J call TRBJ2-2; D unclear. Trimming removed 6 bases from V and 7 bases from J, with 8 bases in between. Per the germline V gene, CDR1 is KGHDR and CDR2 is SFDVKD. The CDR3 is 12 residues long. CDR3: CATSSLSGELFF. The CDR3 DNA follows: TGTGCCACCAGTTCTCTGAGCGGGGAGCTGTTTTTT.

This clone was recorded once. CDR3 bases: TGTGCCAGCAGCTTAAACGGGGGAAAGGCAACTAATGAAAAACTGTTTTTT. As protein: CASSLNGGKATNEKLFF. The chain employs TRBV7-8 and TRBJ1-4; a weak D match, TRBD1 (5 bases). Germline CDR1 and CDR2: SGHVS and FQNEAQ. Trimming removed 2 bases from V and 0 bases from J, with 13 bases in between. The CDR3 runs to 17 residues.

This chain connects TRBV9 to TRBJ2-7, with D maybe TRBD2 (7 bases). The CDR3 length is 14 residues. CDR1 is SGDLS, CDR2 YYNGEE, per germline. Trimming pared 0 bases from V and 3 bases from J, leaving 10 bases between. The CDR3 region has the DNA TGTGCCAGCAGCGTAGGAGGGGGGGACTACGAGCAGTACTTC. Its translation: CASSVGGGDYEQYF.

The chain's CDR3 is CASSLVDRTYEKLFF. Written as DNA, the CDR3 is TGTGCCAGCAGCTTAGTTGACAGAACCTATGAAAAACTGTTTTTT. This rearrangement joins TRBV11-2 to TRBJ1-4; possibly TRBD1 for D (5 bases). This CDR3 comprises 15 residues. Germline loops: CDR1 SGHAT, CDR2 FQNNGV. The V end was cut by 1 base, the J end by 6 bases, with 12 bases between.